Listed here are 31 T cell receptor beta chains from one sample, sequenced in a study of blood T cell repertoires in COVID-19. The table came from immunoSEQ multiplex PCR; TCRdb's copy has only in-frame clones and leaves some out. The data contain 300,000 to 350,000 clones, approximately 90% of them singletons. The specimen sequenced was PBMCs or T cells enriched from blood (not recorded which). Every receptor here comes from a woman in her late teens or twenties who had recovered from COVID-19.

The chain uses TRBV29-1 and TRBJ1-1, with D unclear. Germline CDR1 is SQVTM and CDR2 is ANQGSEA. Trimming removed 7 bases at V and 10 bases at J, with 19 bases between. This CDR3 is 12 amino acids long. CDR3 in amino acids: CSGTVDGLRAFF. The CDR3 coding sequence is TGCAGCGGAACAGTGGACGGACTTAGAGCTTTCTTT.

The rearrangement uses TRBV25-1 and TRBJ2-3; a weak D match, TRBD2 (5 bases). Germline CDR1 MGHDK, CDR2 SYGVNS. The CDR3 runs to 15 residues. V was shortened by 1 base and J by 2 bases, with 10 bases between the two germline ends. The CDR3 DNA reads as TGTGCCAGCAGTGAATTGGACTCCCCCACAGATACGCAGTATTTT. Its protein is CASSELDSPTDTQYF.

This clone has just a few counts. This chain joins TRBV18 and TRBJ2-7; possibly TRBD1 for D (6 bases). The CDR3 runs 16 residues. V was trimmed by 4 bases and J by 0 bases, leaving 16 bases between them. The germline V gene has CDR1 KGHSH and CDR2 LQKENI. Written as DNA, the CDR3 is TGTGCCAGCTCACTCCGACAGGCGAAGACCTCCTACGAGCAGTACTTC. Encoded protein: CASSLRQAKTSYEQYF.

V gene TRBV6-5 combines with J gene TRBJ2-7, with 7 bases aligning to TRBD1. Germline V gene data show CDR1 as MNHEY and CDR2 as SVGAGI. This CDR3 comprises 13 residues. J gave up 2 bases and V 5 bases, and 3 bases lay outside the gene matches. DNA of the CDR3: TGTGCCAGCAGTACGACAGGGACCTACGAGCAGTACTTC. It yields the protein CASSTTGTYEQYF.

The chain recombines TRBV7-3 with TRBJ2-7, with D possibly matching TRBD1 (7 bases). Looked up from germline, CDR1 is SGHTA and CDR2 is FQGTGA. The ends were cut back, 4 bases at V and 6 bases at J, with 10 bases in the middle. This CDR3 has 12 residues. The CDR3 DNA follows: TGTGCCAGCAGCTCAGGGGGGTCCGAGCAGTACTTC. Its translation is CASSSGGSEQYF.

The chain has TRBV6-2 or TRBV6-3 and TRBJ1-5; TRBD1 is a possible D gene (6 bases). The CDR3 sequence is 17 residues long. The germline V gene encodes CDR1 MNHEY and CDR2 SVGEGT. V lost 6 bases and J lost 0, with 18 bases in between. The CDR3 region is CASRPNTGYPSNQPQHF. The CDR3 nucleotides read TGTGCCAGCAGACCTAATACAGGGTACCCTAGCAATCAGCCCCAGCATTTT.

The rearrangement links TRBV4-3 to TRBJ2-7; the match to TRBD1 covers 8 bases. The length of the CDR3 is 15 residues. The V gene end was trimmed by 1 base and the J gene end by 3 bases; junction bases not matched to a gene: 5. Germline lookup yields CDR1 LGHNA and CDR2 YSLEER. CDR3 residues: CASSQGRQGYYEQYF. As DNA, the CDR3 is TGCGCCAGCAGCCAAGGGCGACAGGGGTACTACGAGCAGTACTTC.

The chain links TRBV3-1 (or the pseudogene TRBV3-2) to TRBJ2-7; TRBD1 is a possible D gene (6 bases). The germline V gene encodes CDR1 LGHDT and CDR2 YNNKEL (reference sequence). This CDR3 region has 14 residues. Trimming left V 3 bases short and J 5 bases short, with 14 bases between. CDR3 amino acids: CASSHGRGFDEQYF. For the CDR3, the DNA is TGTGCCAGCAGCCACGGCAGGGGTTTCGACGAGCAGTACTTC.

The J gene is TRBJ1-3, the V gene TRBV7-6; D is possibly TRBD1 (6 bases). Trimming removed 2 bases from V and 3 bases from J, with 8 bases in between. The CDR3 is 14 residues long. From germline, CDR1 is SGHVS and CDR2 FNYEAQ. Here the CDR3 DNA reads TGTGCCAGCAGCTTAACAGGGAATGGAAACACCATATATTTT. This translates into CASSLTGNGNTIYF.

The gene calls are TRBV10-3 and TRBJ2-7; possibly TRBD1 for D (6 bases). The length of the CDR3 is 16 residues. Germline CDR1 ENHRY, CDR2 SYGVKD. With 0 bases removed from V and 8 bases from J, the gap between germline ends came to 20 bases. CDR3 protein: CAISESGQGGGNQQYF. Here the CDR3 DNA reads TGTGCCATCAGTGAGTCGGGACAAGGCGGCGGTAATCAGCAGTACTTC.

The V gene is TRBV18, the J gene TRBJ2-1; 7 nucleotides match TRBD2. The CDR3 runs to 13 residues. Germline V gene lookup returns CDR1 KGHSH and CDR2 LQKENI. V shed 5 bases and J 3 bases; nucleotides not matched to a gene: 1. CDR3 region: CASSSGGYNEQFF. For the CDR3, the DNA is TGTGCCAGCTCATCGGGGGGCTACAATGAGCAGTTCTTC. Combining the CDR3 with reference TRBV18 and TRBJ2-1 gives the whole variable domain NAGVMQNPRHLVRRRGQEARLRCSPMKGHSHVYWYRQLPEEGLKFMVYLQKENIIDESGMPKERFSAEFPKEGPSILRIQQVVRGDSAAYFCASSSGGYNEQFFGPGTRLTVL.

This clone showed up just once. The chain couples TRBV3-1 (or the pseudogene TRBV3-2) to TRBJ2-5; 10 positions match TRBD2. CDR1 LGHDT and CDR2 YNNKEL come from the germline V gene (reference sequence). The CDR3 is 17 amino acids. The V gene end was trimmed by 4 bases and the J gene end by 7 bases; junction bases not matched to a gene: 15. The CDR3 sequence is CASSPRVGASGSGTQYF. For the CDR3, the DNA is TGTGCCAGCAGCCCACGGGTGGGGGCTAGCGGGAGTGGGACCCAGTACTTC.

Here the CDR3 DNA reads TGTGCCAGCAGTGAAGCCAGGGGCAATTCACCCCTCCACTTT. This gives the protein CASSEARGNSPLHF. The chain links TRBV6-1 to TRBJ1-6; TRBD1 is a possible D gene (6 bases). Germline V CDR1 and CDR2: MNHNS, SASEGT. This CDR3 spans 14 amino acids. V gave up 0 bases and J gave up 7 bases, with 7 bases separating them.

The gene calls are TRBV28 and TRBJ1-1; D possibly corresponds to TRBD1 (6 bases). This CDR3 contains 12 residues. Germline V gene data show CDR1 as MDHEN and CDR2 as SYDVKM. Between the trimmed V and J ends, which lost 3 bases and 8 bases, there was a span of 10 bases. CDR3 loop: CASSFLDREAFF. CDR3 nucleotide sequence: TGTGCCAGCAGTTTCTTAGACAGGGAAGCTTTCTTT.

The chain carries TRBV4-3 and TRBJ2-7; D perhaps matches TRBD1 (5 bases). The CDR3 is made up of 14 amino acids. Germline loops: CDR1 LGHNA, CDR2 YSLEER. V was clipped by 0 bases and J by 5 bases, with 11 bases between them. The CDR3 loop is CASSQDQGRDEQYF. For the CDR3, the DNA is TGCGCCAGCAGCCAAGATCAGGGTCGGGACGAGCAGTACTTC.

This chain links TRBV5-1 with TRBJ2-7; D not resolved. CDR3 size: 11 residues. Germline assignment: CDR1 SGHRS and CDR2 YFSETQ. Trimming took 7 bases from V and 3 from J, leaving 8 bases between them. CDR3: CASSTGYEQYF. The DNA for the CDR3 is TGCGCCAGCTCCACCGGCTACGAGCAGTACTTC.

The CDR3 DNA reads as TGTGCCAGCAGCCTGACTAGTCCAAGTAGCACAGATACGCAGTATTTT. Amino acid sequence: CASSLTSPSSTDTQYF. V gene TRBV9 combines with J gene TRBJ2-3, with D possibly TRBD2 on 6 matching bases. Per germline, CDR1 SGDLS and CDR2 YYNGEE. CDR3 length: 16 amino acids. The V end was cut by 4 bases, the J end by 0 bases, with 15 bases between.

The chain couples TRBV19 to TRBJ1-1; D possibly corresponds to TRBD1 (5 bases). The germline V gene encodes CDR1 LNHDA and CDR2 SQIVND (reference sequence). This CDR3 has 16 residues. V lost 3 bases, J lost 0 bases, and 14 bases lay in between. The CDR3 is CASSMSWGYMNTEAFF. The DNA of the CDR3 is TGTGCCAGTAGTATGTCGTGGGGCTACATGAACACTGAAGCTTTCTTT.

The chain recombines TRBV15 with TRBJ1-4; possible D gene TRBD1, 5 bases. Deletions cut 1 base from V and 8 bases from J, with 11 bases between. This CDR3 has 14 amino acids. Germline CDR1 LNHNV, CDR2 YYDKDF (reference sequence). CDR3 sequence (DNA): TGTGCCACCAGCAGAGGACAGTCGAGAGAAAAACTGTTTTTT. Protein sequence: CATSRGQSREKLFF.

Notes on this clone: The junction differs from germline at one of its ends, possibly a read error. This chain connects TRBV5-1 to TRBJ2-7; tentative D call: TRBD2 (5 bases). From germline, CDR1 is SGHRS and CDR2 YFSETQ. This CDR3 has 18 amino acids. DNA of the CDR3: TGCGCCAGCAGCTTAACCCGGCCAATCGACTACTCCTCCGACGAGCAGTACTTC. Its translation is CASSLTRPIDYSSDEQYF.

V usage is TRBV9 and J usage is TRBJ2-5, with 8 nucleotides matching TRBD2. Germline trimming cut 3 bases from V and 7 bases from J; bases unmatched to any gene: 14. The CDR3 runs to 16 residues. Germline V gives CDR1 SGDLS, CDR2 YYNGEE. CDR3 loop: CASSAQGGGGLGTQYF. The CDR3 DNA reads TGTGCCAGCAGCGCCCAAGGCGGCGGGGGGCTGGGGACCCAGTACTTC.

This chain links TRBV19 with TRBJ1-1; D not resolved. Germline V gene lookup returns CDR1 LNHDA and CDR2 SQIVND (reference sequence). Between the trimmed V and J ends, which lost 6 bases and 0 bases, there was a span of 11 bases. The CDR3 is 14 amino acids. The CDR3 nucleotides are TGTGCCAGTAGGCCCCGGGGTGTGAACACTGAAGCTTTCTTT. It codes for CASRPRGVNTEAFF.

The rearrangement uses TRBV11-2 and TRBJ2-6, with unresolved D. This CDR3 has 16 amino acids. Germline values: CDR1 SGHAT, CDR2 FQNNGV. V gave up 5 bases and J gave up 0 bases, with 11 bases separating them. The CDR3 coding sequence is TGTGCCAGCAGCCCTCTACAGAACTCTGGGGCCAACGTCCTGACTTTC. Translating it yields CASSPLQNSGANVLTF.

The chain links TRBV11-3 to TRBJ2-5, with TRBD1 matching 8 bases. Per the germline V gene, CDR1 is SGHNT and CDR2 is YENEEA. The CDR3 length is 15 residues. J was trimmed by 5 bases and V by 5 bases; bases with no gene match: 10. This chain's CDR3 is CASSTSGQGGETQYF. In nucleotides, the CDR3 is TGTGCCAGCAGCACCTCCGGACAGGGTGGGGAGACCCAGTACTTC.

V gene TRBV7-2 combines with J gene TRBJ1-4; D remains unclear. The germline CDR1 and CDR2 sequences are SGHTA and FQGNSA. The CDR3 loop spans 14 amino acids. The V end was cut by 2 bases, the J end by 6 bases, with 10 bases between. CDR3 DNA sequence: TGTGCCAGCAGCTTATACGGGTCGGATGAAAAACTGTTTTTT. It is translated as CASSLYGSDEKLFF.

The J gene is TRBJ1-5, the V gene TRBV5-1, with D possibly TRBD1 on 6 matching bases. The CDR3 runs 17 residues. Germline V CDR1 and CDR2: SGHRS, YFSETQ. Between the trimmed V and J ends, which lost 4 bases and 2 bases, there was a span of 19 bases. The CDR3, as DNA: TGCGCCAGCAGCCAGGGGCCTCTCACGGGCCGCAATCAGCCCCAGCATTTT. Its translation is CASSQGPLTGRNQPQHF.

This clone has only a few counts. The rearrangement uses TRBV28 and TRBJ1-2, with D tentatively TRBD1 (5 bases). Trimming pared 8 bases from V and 4 bases from J, leaving 17 bases between. The CDR3 runs to 14 residues. CDR1 MDHEN and CDR2 SYDVKM come from the germline V gene. The CDR3 is CASAPGQEVYGYTF. Here the CDR3 DNA reads TGTGCCAGCGCCCCCGGACAAGAGGTCTATGGCTACACCTTC.

The gene calls are TRBV5-1 and TRBJ2-7; D perhaps matches TRBD1 (5 bases). Looked up from germline, CDR1 is SGHRS and CDR2 is YFSETQ. V was pared by 6 bases and J by 4 bases, with 26 bases between. The CDR3 covers 17 residues. CDR3: CASTLSGFVGRDYEQYF. CDR3 in DNA: TGCGCCAGCACCCTTTCAGGCTTCGTTGGCAGGGATTACGAGCAGTACTTC.

This clone was seen only a few times. This rearrangement joins TRBV5-3 to TRBJ2-7, with TRBD2 matching over 12 bases. TRBV5-3 is annotated as an ORF whose role is uncertain. The CDR3 extends over 17 amino acids. V trimming: 4 bases; J trimming: 5 bases; junction bases outside the gene matches: 13. The CDR3 nucleotides are TGTGCCAGAAGCCCCCCCGGACTAGCGGGGCCGTCGAACGAGCAGTACTTC. Protein: CARSPPGLAGPSNEQYF.

The chain couples TRBV2 to TRBJ1-1; TRBD1 is a possible D gene (6 bases). The ends were cut back, 7 bases at V and 5 bases at J, with 17 bases in the middle. This CDR3 is 14 amino acids long. Germline lookup yields CDR1 SNHLY and CDR2 FYNNEI. In DNA form, the CDR3 reads TGTGCCAGCACGTCAGAGGGAGGGGGGACTGAAGCTTTCTTT. As protein: CASTSEGGGTEAFF.

This clone was detected only once. V gene TRBV5-4 combines with J gene TRBJ2-2; no firm D call. V lost 4 bases, J lost 4 bases, and 11 bases lay in between. CDR1 and CDR2 from the germline V gene are SGHNT and YYREEE (reference sequence). The CDR3 consists of 14 residues. CDR3 protein: CASSRGDLTGELFF. DNA of the CDR3: TGTGCCAGCAGCCGAGGAGACCTCACCGGGGAGCTGTTTTTT.